This T cell receptor beta chain was documented in a study of blood T cell repertoires in COVID-19. The overall study: In each case, the material was cDNA or gDNA derived from T cells, B-cell-depleted T cells, or PBMCs.

Per the original methods: Amplification of reference gene primers was used by the study to estimate nucleated cell counts. Clones were sequenced by immunoSEQ multiplex PCR, and TCRdb holds only the in-frame ones, with some missing. Clone size and V and J calls were adopted from that table, with D and trimming inferred from the DNA. Of 65,000 to 75,000 clones in the sample, 70% to 80% are singletons; the top ten hold about 14%. The V gene lost 3 bases and the J gene lost 2 bases, with 7 bases spanning the gap. CDR1 MNHNY and CDR2 SVGAGI come from the germline V gene (reference sequence). The CDR3 runs to 13 residues.

Material for sequencing was peripheral blood. The V call is TRBV6-6, the J call TRBJ2-5; the D is unclear. This sequence was found in a human donor in a cohort sampled during active COVID-19. CDR3 coding DNA: TGTGCCAGCAGTTATGGCAGGCAAGAGACCCAGTACTTC. Protein sequence: CASSYGRQETQYF.